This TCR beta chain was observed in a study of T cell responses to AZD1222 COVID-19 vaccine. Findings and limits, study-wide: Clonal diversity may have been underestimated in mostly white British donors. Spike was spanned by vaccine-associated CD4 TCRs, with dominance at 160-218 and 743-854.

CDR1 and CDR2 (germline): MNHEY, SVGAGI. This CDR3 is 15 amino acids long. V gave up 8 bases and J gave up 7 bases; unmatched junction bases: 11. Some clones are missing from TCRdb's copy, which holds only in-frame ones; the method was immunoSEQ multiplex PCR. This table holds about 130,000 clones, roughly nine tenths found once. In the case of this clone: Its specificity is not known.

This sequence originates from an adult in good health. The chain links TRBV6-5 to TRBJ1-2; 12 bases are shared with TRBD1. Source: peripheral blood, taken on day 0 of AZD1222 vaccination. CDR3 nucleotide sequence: TGTGCCAGCTCCTCTCCCGGGACAGGGGGCTTTGGCTACACCTTC. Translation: CASSSPGTGGFGYTF.